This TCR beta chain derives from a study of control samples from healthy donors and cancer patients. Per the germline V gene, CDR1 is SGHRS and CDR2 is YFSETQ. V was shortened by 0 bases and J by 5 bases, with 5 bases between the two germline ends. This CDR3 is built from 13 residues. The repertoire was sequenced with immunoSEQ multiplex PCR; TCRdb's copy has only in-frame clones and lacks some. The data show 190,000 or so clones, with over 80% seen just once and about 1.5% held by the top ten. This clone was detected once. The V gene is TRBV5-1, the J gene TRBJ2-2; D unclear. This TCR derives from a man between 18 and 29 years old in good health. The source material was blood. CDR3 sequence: CASSLAKTGELFF. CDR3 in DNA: TGCGCCAGCAGCTTGGCCAAAACCGGGGAGCTGTTTTTT.